Ten or more counts support the clone carrying this T cell receptor beta chain. Its target is unknown. For the library, individual cDNA molecules each received unique molecular identifiers. MiXCR was run by TCRdb on the RACE reads, yielding one entry per CDR3 protein. The sample lists roughly 380,000 distinct CDR3 sequences, approximately 5.1% occurring once. Time point described: pre-sensitization, week 0. The treatment: therapeutic diphenylcyclopropenone sensitization with weekly scalp DPC. The sample comes from a study of human T cells and chemical hapten exposure. Study information: Sensitizing treatment utilized 2% DPC over an approximately 2 cm by approximately 2 cm portion of upper inner arm skin.

The study, taken as a whole, reports: The donors suffered from alopecia, so their immune response may not match that of healthy people.

The V end lost 2 bases, the J end lost 4 bases, and 12 bases lay between the germline ends. Per germline, CDR1 SGHTA and CDR2 FQGNSA. The length of the CDR3 is 14 residues. The chain has TRBV7-2 and TRBJ2-7, with D perhaps matching TRBD1 (5 bases). The TCR comes from a woman in her forties or fifties with alopecia areata. Some clones in this sample may be carry-over from other donors' samples. The sequenced sample was whole blood, obtained in connection with sensitization to the hapten diphenylcyclopropenone (DPC). Here the CDR3 reads CASSLQQVGYEQYF. As DNA, the CDR3 is TGTGCCAGCAGCTTACAACAGGTCGGGTACGAGCAGTACTTC.